This entry lists 23 T cell receptor beta chains sequenced from one sample in a study of T cell clones after liver transplantation. Profiling relied on immunoSEQ multiplex PCR, and the TCRdb table lists in-frame clones only, not all of them. The table includes roughly 80,000 clones, over 80% detected once. The sample here was CD4+ T cells from blood, taken approximately 45 months after liver transplant. Every receptor here comes from a human patient who received a liver transplant. Some T cells here may be from the graft donor.

This chain connects TRBV6-5 to TRBJ2-1; a possible D gene is TRBD2 (6 bases). V shed 8 bases and J shed 4 bases, with 9 bases lying between them. The germline V gene has CDR1 MNHEY and CDR2 SVGAGI. CDR3 length: 12 residues. The CDR3 sequence is CASGTSYNEQFF. CDR3 DNA: TGTGCCAGCGGGACTTCTTACAATGAGCAGTTCTTC.

This clone was seen once. The V call is TRBV28, the J call TRBJ1-4; D is undetermined. CDR3 length equals 15 residues. Germline assignment: CDR1 MDHEN and CDR2 SYDVKM. Between the trimmed V and J ends, which lost 5 bases and 8 bases, there was a span of 18 bases. The CDR3 region has the DNA TGTGCCAGCAGTACGACCCGAGGACCCTTGGAAAAACTGTTTTTT. Translation: CASSTTRGPLEKLFF.

The chain has TRBV7-8 and TRBJ2-7, with 15 bases matching TRBD2. Per the germline V gene, CDR1 is SGHVS and CDR2 is FQNEAQ. The CDR3 consists of 17 residues. V trimming: 1 base; J trimming: 6 bases; junction bases outside the gene matches: 7. The CDR3 here is CASSLDPGLAGGGEQYF. The DNA of the CDR3 is TGTGCCAGCAGCTTAGACCCGGGACTAGCGGGAGGTGGCGAGCAGTACTTC.

The gene calls are TRBV7-2 and TRBJ2-7; no reliable D call. Between the trimmed V and J ends, which lost 5 bases and 4 bases, there was a span of 15 bases. The CDR3 consists of 14 residues. Germline V CDR1 and CDR2: SGHTA, FQGNSA. This CDR3 reads CASSTQAGPYEQYF. The CDR3 DNA follows: TGTGCCAGCAGCACCCAAGCCGGTCCTTACGAGCAGTACTTC.

This clone was recorded once. The chain employs TRBV18 and TRBJ2-3; tentatively, D is TRBD2 (5 bases). CDR1 and CDR2 from the germline V gene are KGHSH and LQKENI. The length of the CDR3 is 13 residues. With 5 bases removed from V and 9 bases from J, the gap between germline ends came to 15 bases. The CDR3 sequence: CASSVLSGGTQYF. The CDR3, as DNA: TGTGCCAGCTCAGTCCTCAGTGGAGGCACGCAGTATTTT.

The chain carries TRBV5-1 and TRBJ1-2, with D unclear. Germline assignment: CDR1 SGHRS and CDR2 YFSETQ. The CDR3 consists of 13 residues. Trimming left V 0 bases short and J 2 bases short, with 5 bases between. The CDR3 sequence is CASSLDQNYGYTF. DNA of the CDR3: TGCGCCAGCAGCTTGGATCAGAACTATGGCTACACCTTC.

The V gene is TRBV7-2, the J gene TRBJ2-1; TRBD2 matches at 11 bases. CDR3 size: 16 residues. V shed 1 base, J shed 13 bases, and the junction held 12 bases outside the gene matches. Germline CDR1 and CDR2: SGHTA and FQGNSA. CDR3 loop: CASSLGVAGGVMIQFF. As DNA, the CDR3 is TGTGCCAGCAGCTTAGGAGTAGCGGGAGGGGTAATGATACAGTTCTTC.

V gene TRBV5-4 combines with J gene TRBJ1-3; D is uncertain. CDR1 SGHNT and CDR2 YYREEE come from the germline V gene (reference sequence). CDR3 length: 14 residues. Trimming took 4 bases from V and 0 from J, leaving 8 bases between them. CDR3 DNA sequence: TGTGCCAGCAGCGACGTAGACTCTGGAAACACCATATATTTT. Translation: CASSDVDSGNTIYF.

V is TRBV28 and J is TRBJ1-5, with 8 bases matching TRBD1. CDR3 size: 16 residues. CDR1 MDHEN and CDR2 SYDVKM come from the germline V gene. V shed 10 bases, J shed 0 bases, and the junction held 11 bases outside the gene matches. The CDR3 spells CATRDRLSFSNQPQHF. DNA for the CDR3: TGTGCCACCCGGGACAGGCTTTCGTTTAGCAATCAGCCCCAGCATTTT.

This chain joins TRBV5-4 and TRBJ1-3; 9 bases fit TRBD1. Germline trimming cut 6 bases from V and 1 base from J; bases unmatched to any gene: 17. CDR1 and CDR2 (germline): SGHNT, YYREEE (reference sequence). This CDR3 has 19 amino acids. Here the CDR3 DNA reads TGTGCCAGCACCCAATTTGGGACAGGGCTTACCCTTTCTGGAAACACCATATATTTT. Its protein product is CASTQFGTGLTLSGNTIYF.

This clone was observed once. The chain uses TRBV28 and TRBJ1-5; TRBD1 matches at 12 bases. Germline assignment: CDR1 MDHEN and CDR2 SYDVKM. Unmatched junction bases numbered 10, after V lost 5 bases and J lost 2 bases. The length of the CDR3 is 18 residues. The CDR3 loop reads CASSKARDRGLGNQPQHF. The CDR3 nucleotides read TGTGCCAGCAGTAAGGCCCGGGACAGGGGGCTGGGCAATCAGCCCCAGCATTTT.

The rearrangement joins TRBV5-4 to TRBJ2-6; a weak D match, TRBD2 (6 bases). V shed 1 base and J shed 4 bases, with 15 bases lying between them. The CDR3 runs 17 residues. Germline V gene lookup returns CDR1 SGHNT and CDR2 YYREEE (reference sequence). The DNA of the CDR3 is TGTGCCAGCAGCTTGCCCGGGGGATCGGCCGGGGCCAACGTCCTGACTTTC. This sequence encodes CASSLPGGSAGANVLTF.

The chain employs TRBV9 and TRBJ2-3; 9 nucleotides match TRBD2. Germline V gene sequence: CDR1 SGDLS, CDR2 YYNGEE. CDR3 length: 15 amino acids. With 0 bases clipped from V and 4 bases from J, the junction kept 3 bases outside the gene matches. CDR3 in DNA: TGTGCCAGCAGCGTAGCTAGCGGGATAGCAGATACGCAGTATTTT. Translation gives CASSVASGIADTQYF.

The gene calls are TRBV4-1 and TRBJ2-3, with TRBD2 matching 7 bases. V was pared by 2 bases and J by 4 bases, with 12 bases of the junction left unmatched. CDR3 size: 17 residues. The germline CDR1 and CDR2 sequences are MGHRA and YSYEKL. The CDR3 spells CASSQKREGGIADTQYF. The DNA of the CDR3 is TGCGCCAGCAGCCAAAAAAGGGAGGGAGGGATTGCAGATACGCAGTATTTT.

The genes are TRBV5-1 and TRBJ1-1; 8 positions match TRBD1. Germline CDR1 SGHRS, CDR2 YFSETQ. The CDR3 spans 14 residues. J was trimmed by 7 bases and V by 3 bases; bases with no gene match: 8. The CDR3 region is CASSSDREGFEAFF. CDR3 bases: TGCGCCAGCAGCTCGGACAGGGAGGGCTTTGAAGCTTTCTTT.

CDR3 in amino acids: CASSPTGATEAFF. CDR3 coding DNA: TGTGCCAGCTCACCGACAGGGGCCACTGAAGCTTTCTTT. This chain joins TRBV18 and TRBJ1-1, with 8 bases aligning to TRBD1. CDR3 length equals 13 residues. Per germline, CDR1 KGHSH and CDR2 LQKENI. The V segment lost 3 bases and the J segment 4 bases; nucleotides outside the gene matches: 1.

The chain has TRBV29-1 and TRBJ1-2; no clear D gene. V lost 6 bases to trimming and J lost 14 bases, with 16 bases between them. Germline values: CDR1 SQVTM, CDR2 ANQGSEA. The CDR3 totals 10 residues. This CDR3 reads CSVYRMAETF. The CDR3 region has the DNA TGCAGCGTCTATCGGATGGCGGAAACCTTC.

The V call is TRBV29-1, the J call TRBJ1-1; tentative D call: TRBD1 (6 bases). With 5 bases removed from V and 5 bases from J, the gap between germline ends came to 12 bases. This CDR3 contains 12 residues. Germline values: CDR1 SQVTM, CDR2 ANQGSEA. In DNA form, the CDR3 reads TGCAGCGTTAACAGGGTTGGTACTGAAGCTTTCTTT. This sequence encodes CSVNRVGTEAFF.

This chain connects TRBV6-1 to TRBJ2-1; D gene unclear. This CDR3 region has 14 residues. Trimming took 2 bases from V and 8 from J, leaving 13 bases between them. From germline, CDR1 is MNHNS and CDR2 SASEGT. This CDR3 is CASSETALEDEQFF. CDR3 sequence (DNA): TGTGCCAGCAGTGAAACGGCTCTTGAGGATGAGCAGTTCTTC.

This clone came up a few times. This chain links TRBV7-9 with TRBJ2-7; 9 positions agree with TRBD2. V shed 8 bases and J 2 bases; nucleotides not matched to a gene: 4. The CDR3 totals 13 residues. Germline V gives CDR1 SEHNR, CDR2 FQNEAQ (reference sequence). CDR3 DNA: TGTGCCAGCTCTGGCGGGAGGGCCTACGAGCAGTACTTC. This encodes CASSGGRAYEQYF.

Only a few counts were recorded for this clone. The chain links TRBV28 to TRBJ2-7; 12 bases are shared with TRBD1. This CDR3 has 16 amino acids. J was trimmed by 12 bases and V by 2 bases; bases with no gene match: 14. Germline CDR1 and CDR2: MDHEN and SYDVKM. The CDR3 bases are TGTGCCAGCAGTTTACCGACCCTAGGGACAGGGGGCGATCCGTACTTC. This codes for CASSLPTLGTGGDPYF.

The CDR3 DNA reads TGTGCCAGCAGCTCCTCGGGGGTCTCCTACGAGCAGTACTTC. Encoded protein: CASSSSGVSYEQYF. The chain links TRBV7-2 to TRBJ2-7; the D gene is possibly TRBD2 (6 bases). Germline V gene data show CDR1 as SGHTA and CDR2 as FQGNSA. V dropped 4 bases and J dropped 0 bases, with 10 bases sitting between them. This CDR3 is built from 14 residues.

This sequence joins TRBV5-5 and TRBJ2-7; D possibly matches TRBD1 or TRBD2 (5 bases each). This CDR3 contains 12 residues. V was pared by 5 bases and J by 3 bases, with 9 bases between. Germline V lookup: CDR1 SGHKS, CDR2 YYEKEE (reference sequence). CDR3 in amino acids: CASSWDLYEQYF. The CDR3 region has the DNA TGTGCCAGCAGTTGGGACCTCTACGAGCAGTACTTC.